This entry is about one T cell receptor (beta chain). Antigen specificity is unknown. This CDR3 comprises 14 residues. V gave up 3 bases and J gave up 9 bases, with 15 bases separating them. Through a sample-barcoded 5' primer and a J-beta primer mix, a second PCR was run for roughly 7 to 11 cycles. Any given sample supplied a minimum of 3 million CDR3-containing paired-end reads. TCRdb re-derived calls from the 5' RACE reads in MiXCR, one entry per CDR3 protein. Of about 1.8 million distinct CDR3 sequences listed, around half are singletons. This specimen belongs to a study of blood T cells in healthy people across ages. Findings and limits, study-wide: Age showed a roughly linear inverse relationship with TCR beta diversity per million T cells. Both higher diversity and more naive CD4+ cells marked long-lived donors when set against aged donors.

Each sample had at least 7 million PBMCs isolated. The TCR originated in a woman between 35 and 50 years old in good health. The chain uses TRBV12-3 or TRBV12-4 and TRBJ2-1; D uncertain. Sequenced material: blood. In DNA form, the CDR3 reads TGTGCCAGCAGTTTGTCCCTTTTGGTTGGTGAGCAGTTCTTC. Its protein product is CASSLSLLVGEQFF.